This T cell receptor beta chain comes out of a study of blood T cells in healthy people across ages (dated by TCRdb to the mid-2010s). Study-level background: In model experiments, roughly one uniquely barcoded TCR beta cDNA molecule per two T cells was captured by template switching. Using deep sequencing normalized with unique cDNA molecular identifiers, the study measured how TCR beta repertoire diversity changes with age. Donors were grouped into four age groups: young (average 16 years), middle-aged (around 39), aged (around 60) and long-lived (about 90). To avoid experimental bias, donors of different ages were randomly spread across the sequencing lanes. The study analyzed two additional independent replicas of 1 million unique cDNA reads from the same blood draw for two donors, one aged 18 to 30 and one aged 80 or older. The investigation overall reported the following: As age increased, observed TCR beta diversity per million T cells dropped in a roughly linear way, and a significant reduction was already evident by age around 41. Compared with the aged group, more naive CD4+ T cells, fewer expanded clones and increased TCR diversity were shown by the long-lived group, suggesting age selection. Donor CMV infection status was unknown, potentially confounding age-related changes in expanded clonotypes. Bulk unsorted PBMC profiling prevented conclusive comparison of naive and antigen-experienced compartments. Estimates of total diversity based on one million sequenced T cells were considered lower bounds and underestimates. The percentage of naive T cells measured by flow cytometry correlated strongly with observed TCR beta diversity.

From the cysteine up to the phenylalanine, the CDR3 has a length of 17 residues. Kept here is only the CDR3 DNA, which spans 51 bases and is read in frame from base 1. The germline V gene provides CDR1 SGDLS and CDR2 YYNGEE. V is cut back by 4 bases and J by 3 bases, with 11 bases in the junction unmatched. The library was generated by 5' RACE. TCRdb shows the sequencer as Illumina HiSeq 2500. A second roughly 7 to 12 cycle PCR used a sample-barcoded 5' primer and a J-beta primer mix. A unique molecular identifier was introduced onto each TCR beta cDNA molecule by a template-switch 5' adaptor carrying 12 random nucleotides. Each sample yielded at least 2.5 million CDR3-containing paired-end reads. First-strand cDNA was synthesized from all RNA with the Mint cDNA synthesis kit, primed by a TRBC-specific oligonucleotide. All cDNA was treated with uracil-DNA glycosylase and then went through a first 18-cycle PCR with the universal primers M1SS and BC2_uni_R. Turning to the authors' computational methods: For normalization, 1 million high-quality reads were randomly selected from each sample, with every read carrying a distinct molecular identifier. Instead of being binned into consensus sequences, reads that shared molecular identifiers were thrown out. MiTCR, set to a Q25 quality threshold and the strictest error-elimination algorithm, was used for CDR3 identification, clonotype clustering and error correction. Lower-bound total TCR beta diversity was estimated with a nonparametric unseen species model using Euler transformation. TCRdb reprocessed the public reads (quality trimming at Q25 with fastp, clone calling with MiXCR) and kept in-frame beta chains. One record per CDR3 amino acid sequence lists the most common genes and DNA. TCRdb's processing, not the authors' own work, is the source of the V and J calls. This sample lists about 720,000 distinct CDR3 sequences; over 20% were detected once. Around a fifth of the sample is taken by the ten largest.

The donors were roughly 39 Caucasian individuals from Russia, aged 6 to 90 years, who were systemically healthy. Ten milliliters of peripheral blood were drawn from each donor into EDTA-treated Vacutainer tubes. Ficoll-Paque density-gradient centrifugation was used to isolate PBMCs, with at least 7 million per sample. Trizol reagent was used to extract total RNA from the PBMCs, yielding at least 5 micrograms per sample. For every donor, an aliquot of PBMCs went through flow cytometry to measure the percentages of naive CD45RAhigh/CD27high T cells. Turning to this clonotype: The antigen this receptor binds is unknown. Nothing much larger sits one base from this clone, and base qualities are not available.

The chain links TRBV9 with TRBJ2-4; 9 bases in between match TRBD2. The TCR was taken from a man between 65 and 85 years old in good health. Sequencing was carried out using blood. The CDR3 region has the sequence CASSIGTSRIVKNIQYF. At the DNA level, the sequence is TGTGCCAGCAGCATTGGGACTAGCAGGATAGTCAAAAACATTCAGTACTTC.